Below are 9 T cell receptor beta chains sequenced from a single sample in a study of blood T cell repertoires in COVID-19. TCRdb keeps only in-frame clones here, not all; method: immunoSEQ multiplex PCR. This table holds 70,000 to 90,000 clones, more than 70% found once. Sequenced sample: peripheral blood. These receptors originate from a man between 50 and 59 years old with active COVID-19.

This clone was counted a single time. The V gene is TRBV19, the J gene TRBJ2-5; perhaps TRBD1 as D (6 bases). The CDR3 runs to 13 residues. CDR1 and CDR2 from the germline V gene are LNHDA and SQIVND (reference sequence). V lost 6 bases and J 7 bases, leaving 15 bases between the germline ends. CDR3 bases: TGTGCCAGTAGCGACAGGATTATGGGGACCCAGTACTTC. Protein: CASSDRIMGTQYF.

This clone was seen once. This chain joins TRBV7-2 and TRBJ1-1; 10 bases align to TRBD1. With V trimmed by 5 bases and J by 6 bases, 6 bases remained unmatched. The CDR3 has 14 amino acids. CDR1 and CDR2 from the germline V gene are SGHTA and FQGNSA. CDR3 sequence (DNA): TGTGCCAGCAGCGTACCGGGACAGGGGCCTGAAGCTTTCTTT. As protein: CASSVPGQGPEAFF. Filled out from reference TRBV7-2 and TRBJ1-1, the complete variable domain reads GAGVSQSPSNKVTEKGKDVELRCDPISGHTALYWYRQSLGQGLEFLIYFQGNSAPDKSGLPSDRFSAERTGGSVSTLTIQRTQQEDSAVYLCASSVPGQGPEAFFGQGTRLTVV.

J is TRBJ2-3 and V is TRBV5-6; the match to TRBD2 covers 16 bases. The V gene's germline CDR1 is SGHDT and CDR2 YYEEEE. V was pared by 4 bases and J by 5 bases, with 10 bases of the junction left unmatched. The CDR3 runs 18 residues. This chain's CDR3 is CASSPPGTSGRAIDTQYF. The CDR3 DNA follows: TGTGCCAGCAGCCCCCCCGGGACTAGCGGGAGGGCCATAGATACGCAGTATTTT.

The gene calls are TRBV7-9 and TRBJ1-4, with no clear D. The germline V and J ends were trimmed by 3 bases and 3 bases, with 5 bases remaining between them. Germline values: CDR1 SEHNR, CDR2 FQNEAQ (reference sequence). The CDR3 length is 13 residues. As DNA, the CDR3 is TGTGCCAGCAGCTTTTCTGCTAATGAAAAACTGTTTTTT. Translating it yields CASSFSANEKLFF. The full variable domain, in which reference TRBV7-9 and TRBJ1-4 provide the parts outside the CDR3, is DTGVSQNPRHKITKRGQNVTFRCDPISEHNRLYWYRQTLGQGPEFLTYFQNEAQLEKSRLLSDRFSAERPKGSFSTLEIQRTEQGDSAMYLCASSFSANEKLFFGSGTQLSVL.

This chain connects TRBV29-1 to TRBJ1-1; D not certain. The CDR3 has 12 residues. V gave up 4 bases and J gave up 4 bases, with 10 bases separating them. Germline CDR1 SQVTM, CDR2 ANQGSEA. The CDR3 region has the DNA TGCAGCGTTGTCCCGGTCGGCACTGAAGCTTTCTTT. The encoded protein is CSVVPVGTEAFF. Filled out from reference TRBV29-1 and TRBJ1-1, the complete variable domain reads SAVISQKPSRDICQRGTSLTIQCQVDSQVTMMFWYRQQPGQSLTLIATANQGSEATYESGFVIDKFPISRPNLTFSTLTVSNMSPEDSSIYLCSVVPVGTEAFFGQGTRLTVV.

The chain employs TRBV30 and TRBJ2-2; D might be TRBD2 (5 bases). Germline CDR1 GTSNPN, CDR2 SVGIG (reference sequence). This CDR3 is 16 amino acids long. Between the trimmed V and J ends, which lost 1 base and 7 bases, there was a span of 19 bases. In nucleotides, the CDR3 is TGTGCCTGGAGTGCCTGGGGAGCCCAAGGCAACGGGGAGCTGTTTTTT. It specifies CAWSAWGAQGNGELFF.

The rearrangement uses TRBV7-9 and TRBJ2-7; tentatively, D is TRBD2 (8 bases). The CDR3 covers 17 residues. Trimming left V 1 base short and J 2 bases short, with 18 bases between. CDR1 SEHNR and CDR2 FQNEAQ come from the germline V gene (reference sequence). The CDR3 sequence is CASSLEGGLGGTYEQYF. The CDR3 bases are TGTGCCAGCAGCTTAGAGGGGGGACTAGGGGGCACCTACGAGCAGTACTTC.

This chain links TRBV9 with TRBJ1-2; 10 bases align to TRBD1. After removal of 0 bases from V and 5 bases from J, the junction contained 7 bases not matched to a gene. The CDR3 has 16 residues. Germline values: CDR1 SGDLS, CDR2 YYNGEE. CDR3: CASSVALDRGHYGYTF. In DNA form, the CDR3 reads TGTGCCAGCAGCGTAGCCCTAGACAGGGGGCATTATGGCTACACCTTC.

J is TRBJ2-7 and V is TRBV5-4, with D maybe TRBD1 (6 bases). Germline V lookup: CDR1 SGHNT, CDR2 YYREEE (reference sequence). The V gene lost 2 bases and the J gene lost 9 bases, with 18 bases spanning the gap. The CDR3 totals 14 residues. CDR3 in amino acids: CASSLRPRQDGQYF. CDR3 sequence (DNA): TGTGCCAGCAGCTTAAGGCCGCGACAGGACGGGCAGTACTTC.